This T cell receptor beta chain originates from a study of vaccination and CD4 T cells after COVID-19. Whole-study context: Post-COVID draws came a median approximately 100 days after diagnosis (range 35 to 161). The stimulus for the cells was overlapping spike peptides derived from SARS-CoV-2, HCoV-NL63, HCoV-OC43 and HCoV-229E.

This clonotype has a handful of counts. The antigen is unknown. Once obtained from cultured CD4+ T cells, the DNA was sequenced using the Oncomine TCR Beta short-read assay. TCRdb itself ran the PCR reads through MiXCR, one entry per CDR3 protein. The repertoire holds several thousand distinct CDR3 sequences, 55% to 70% seen once, with roughly 8% in the top ten. V lost 8 bases, J lost 8 bases, and 14 bases lay in between. The CDR3 has 13 residues. CDR1 is KGHDR and CDR2 is SFDVKD in the germline V gene. Described treatment: roughly 11-day PBMC culture with coronavirus spike peptide pools or control peptides (ViraFEST assay).

The specimen was CD4+ T cells from blood, cultured in vitro. J is TRBJ2-2 and V is TRBV24-1; the D is unclear. The sequence was collected from a human donor who had recovered from COVID-19. The CDR3 region has the DNA TGTGCCACCACAAGTCTAGTCACTGGGGAGCTGTTTTTT. Amino acids: CATTSLVTGELFF.